The 17 T cell receptor beta chains given below trace back to one sample, sequenced in a study of blood T cell repertoires in COVID-19. Profiling relied on immunoSEQ multiplex PCR, and the TCRdb table lists in-frame clones only, not all of them. The profile covers under 200,000 clones, with 80% to 95% appearing a single time and 0.5% to 0.6% taken by the ten largest. Sequenced sample: peripheral blood. These receptors originate from a man aged 50-60 years with acute or convalescent COVID-19.

This clone was picked up a small number of times. The chain employs TRBV24-1 and TRBJ2-3; TRBD2 might be the D (6 bases). Trimming removed 3 bases from V and 6 bases from J, with 15 bases in between. The CDR3 contains 15 residues. The V gene's germline CDR1 is KGHDR and CDR2 SFDVKD. CDR3 nucleotides: TGTGCCACCAGTGATACGGGACTTGGAGGCGATACGCAGTATTTT. It codes for CATSDTGLGGDTQYF.

This clone appeared once. The chain joins TRBV10-3 to TRBJ2-7; D might be TRBD2 (5 bases). The CDR3 extends over 15 amino acids. Germline V gene data show CDR1 as ENHRY and CDR2 as SYGVKD. Trimming pared 2 bases from V and 9 bases from J, leaving 20 bases between. CDR3 sequence: CAISEPSGEGLRQYF. CDR3 nucleotides: TGTGCCATCAGTGAGCCCAGCGGAGAGGGTTTACGGCAGTACTTC.

The V call is TRBV6-6, the J call TRBJ2-5; D ambiguous. CDR3 length: 13 amino acids. CDR1 is MNHNY, CDR2 SVGAGI, per germline (reference sequence). The ends were cut back, 5 bases at V and 5 bases at J, with 12 bases in the middle. The CDR3 DNA reads as TGTGCCAGCAGTCGCCGATCTGCGGAGACCCAGTACTTC. This translates into CASSRRSAETQYF.

This chain connects TRBV3-1 (or the pseudogene TRBV3-2) to TRBJ2-1; tentatively, D is TRBD2 (7 bases). Deletions cut 1 base from V and 6 bases from J, with 19 bases between. This CDR3 has 17 residues. In germline, CDR1 is LGHDT, CDR2 YNNKEL (reference sequence). The CDR3 DNA is TGTGCCAGCAGCCAAGTAAGAGGGGGTGCGGGAGCCAATGAGCAGTTCTTC. Translation gives CASSQVRGGAGANEQFF.

There are a few counts of this clone. This CDR3 is also generated by other DNA sequences in the sample. The gene calls are TRBV4-3 and TRBJ1-2, with D perhaps TRBD1 (6 bases). This CDR3 has 15 amino acids. Germline values: CDR1 LGHNA, CDR2 YSLEER. V was clipped by 0 bases and J by 5 bases, with 13 bases between them. Written as DNA, the CDR3 is TGCGCCAGCAGCCAAGATGGCAGGGGACCATATGGCTACACCTTC. This sequence encodes CASSQDGRGPYGYTF.

This clone is a singleton in its sample. The V gene is TRBV27, the J gene TRBJ1-1; 9 positions agree with TRBD1. The CDR3 runs 16 residues. CDR1 is MNHEY, CDR2 SMNVEV, per germline (reference sequence). The V segment lost 1 base and the J segment 4 bases; nucleotides outside the gene matches: 7. The CDR3 nucleotides read TGTGCCAGCAGTTTATGGGGACAGGGTTCTAGCACTGAAGCTTTCTTT. It yields the protein CASSLWGQGSSTEAFF.

V usage is TRBV19 and J usage is TRBJ2-5; D gene unclear. Deletions cut 5 bases from V and 5 bases from J, with 15 bases between. The CDR3 runs 14 residues. Germline loops: CDR1 LNHDA, CDR2 SQIVND (reference sequence). CDR3 bases: TGTGCCAGTAGTCCCGCCACAGAGATGGAGACCCAGTACTTC. Protein product: CASSPATEMETQYF. Full variable domain (remainder filled in from reference TRBV19 and TRBJ2-5): DGGITQSPKYLFRKEGQNVTLSCEQNLNHDAMYWYRQDPGQGLRLIYYSQIVNDFQKGDIAEGYSVSREKKESFPLTVTSAQKNPTAFYLCASSPATEMETQYFGPGTRLLVL.

V usage is TRBV19 and J usage is TRBJ2-2, with D hard to call. The V gene lost 3 bases and the J gene lost 7 bases, with 6 bases spanning the gap. The CDR3 covers 12 residues. Germline CDR1 LNHDA, CDR2 SQIVND (reference sequence). Here the CDR3 DNA reads TGTGCCAGTAGTATCGGTCTCGGGGAGCTGTTTTTT. Protein: CASSIGLGELFF.

A remark on this clone: One end of the junction does not line up with germline, which may come from a read error. V gene TRBV9 combines with J gene TRBJ2-2, with 11 bases aligning to TRBD2. The germline gives CDR1 SGDLS, CDR2 YYNGEE. The CDR3 sequence is 14 residues long. CDR3 nucleotide sequence: TGTGCCAGCAGTGTAGCGGGGGGGACCGGGGAGCTGTTTTTT. Its protein is CASSVAGGTGELFF.

The J gene is TRBJ2-1, the V gene TRBV18; 14 nucleotides line up with TRBD2. Germline CDR1 reads KGHSH; CDR2 reads LQKENI. The CDR3 length is 15 residues. Losses at the gene ends were 5 bases for V and 6 bases for J; bases not matched to a gene: 3. The DNA for the CDR3 is TGTGCCAGCTCAGAAGGGACTAGCGGGAGCAATGAGCAGTTCTTC. Encoded protein: CASSEGTSGSNEQFF.

This chain links TRBV5-4 with TRBJ2-3; D might be TRBD2 (5 bases). This CDR3 comprises 15 residues. The germline V and J ends were trimmed by 4 bases and 5 bases, with 17 bases remaining between them. Germline V CDR1 and CDR2: SGHNT, YYREEE (reference sequence). The CDR3 DNA sequence: TGTGCCAGCAGCCTCCCCGGTGGAGGCGGAGATACGCAGTATTTT. It yields the protein CASSLPGGGGDTQYF.

This clone appeared once. The V call is TRBV11-2, the J call TRBJ1-4; 7 bases align to TRBD1. Unmatched junction bases numbered 10, after V lost 5 bases and J lost 4 bases. The germline gives CDR1 SGHAT, CDR2 FQNNGV. The CDR3 loop spans 16 amino acids. The CDR3 protein is CASSAGDSYFNEKLFF. The CDR3 coding sequence is TGTGCCAGCAGCGCTGGGGACAGCTACTTTAATGAAAAACTGTTTTTT.

The V call is TRBV7-3, the J call TRBJ2-3, with D possibly matching TRBD1 (5 bases). V lost 5 bases and J 0 bases, leaving 9 bases between the germline ends. The CDR3 loop spans 14 amino acids. CDR1 SGHTA and CDR2 FQGTGA come from the germline V gene. CDR3 residues: CASSRQFSTDTQYF. The CDR3 nucleotides read TGTGCCAGCAGCCGACAGTTCAGCACAGATACGCAGTATTTT.

This clone was found a few times. V and J are TRBV5-1 and TRBJ2-7; D not certain. CDR1 SGHRS and CDR2 YFSETQ come from the germline V gene. Trimming took 6 bases from V and 3 from J, leaving 7 bases between them. The CDR3 sequence is 11 residues long. The CDR3 sequence is CASTGHYEQYF. CDR3 coding DNA: TGCGCCAGCACAGGCCACTACGAGCAGTACTTC.

This clone has a single count. The chain carries TRBV7-9 and TRBJ2-1, with D possibly being TRBD1 (5 bases). V was shortened by 5 bases and J by 3 bases, with 14 bases between the two germline ends. The CDR3 runs 15 residues. The V gene's germline CDR1 is SEHNR and CDR2 FQNEAQ (reference sequence). CDR3 in DNA: TGTGCCAGCAGCCCCACTGGCGGACACTACAATGAGCAGTTCTTC. This encodes CASSPTGGHYNEQFF.

This chain connects TRBV27 to TRBJ1-2; 10 nucleotides line up with TRBD1. From germline, CDR1 is MNHEY and CDR2 SMNVEV (reference sequence). V lost 6 bases to trimming and J lost 5 bases; unmatched junction nucleotides: 6. The CDR3 extends over 14 amino acids. The CDR3 nucleotides read TGTGCCAGCAGCCCCGGGACAGGGGTTTATGGCTACACCTTC. Amino acids: CASSPGTGVYGYTF.

Here the CDR3 DNA reads TGTGCCAGTAGTCCCCGAGCGGGAGAGTTCACAGATACGCAGTATTTT. Translation: CASSPRAGEFTDTQYF. The rearrangement links TRBV19 to TRBJ2-3, with TRBD2 matching 8 bases. The CDR3 runs to 16 residues. V dropped 5 bases and J dropped 2; count of bases not matched to a gene: 9. The germline V gene encodes CDR1 LNHDA and CDR2 SQIVND (reference sequence).